The 25 T cell receptor beta chains given below trace back to one sample, sequenced in a study of T cells in Graves' hyperthyroidism and ophthalmopathy. The TCR beta CDR3 regions underwent amplification using RNA transcripts as the source. The HTBI set primed first-round TCR CDR3 RT-PCR. TCRdb recomputed calls from the multiplex PCR reads with MiXCR, one row per CDR3 protein. The table has around 500,000 distinct CDR3 sequences, approximately 15% seen once. The sequencing sample was made of blood. The receptors stem from a woman aged 18-29 years with Graves' hyperthyroidism.

The table lists this clonotype with a few counts. The V call is TRBV4-1, the J call TRBJ2-5; TRBD2 matches at 13 bases. The CDR3 runs 20 residues. Germline CDR1 reads MGHRA; CDR2 reads YSYEKL. J was trimmed by 2 bases and V by 1 base; bases with no gene match: 13. The CDR3 spells CASSQVPGTSGNRRQETQYF. The CDR3 nucleotides are TGCGCCAGCAGCCAAGTCCCCGGGACTAGCGGGAACCGGCGACAAGAGACCCAGTACTTC.

This clonotype was detected many times. V is TRBV4-1 and J is TRBJ2-1; weak D call: TRBD2 (6 bases). Germline CDR1 and CDR2: MGHRA and YSYEKL. Trimming shortened V by 0 bases and J by 4 bases, and 16 bases separated the two germline ends. The CDR3 spans 17 residues. CDR3 sequence reads: CASSQEGTGAAYNEQFF. As DNA, the CDR3 is TGCGCCAGCAGCCAAGAGGGGACGGGAGCGGCTTACAATGAGCAGTTCTTC.

The rearrangement uses TRBV2 and TRBJ2-3, with TRBD2 matching 11 bases. CDR3 size: 16 residues. The V gene end was trimmed by 7 bases and the J gene end by 4 bases; junction bases not matched to a gene: 10. Germline CDR1 is SNHLY and CDR2 is FYNNEI. The CDR3 is CASNEGLAGGPDTQYF. The CDR3, as DNA: TGTGCCAGCAACGAAGGGTTAGCGGGAGGGCCAGATACGCAGTATTTT.

This clonotype has ten or more counts. The genes are TRBV6-1 and TRBJ2-5; 11 bases line up with TRBD2. Germline lookup yields CDR1 MNHNS and CDR2 SASEGT. The CDR3 totals 16 residues. V lost 5 bases and J lost 2; bases outside the gene matches: 7. CDR3 nucleotides: TGTGCCAGCAGTTCATTGACTAGCGGGGAACAAGAGACCCAGTACTTC. It specifies CASSSLTSGEQETQYF.

The chain carries TRBV7-2 and TRBJ2-2, with D unclear. Deletions cut 5 bases from V and 6 bases from J, with 10 bases between. The CDR3 totals 13 residues. The germline CDR1 and CDR2 sequences are SGHTA and FQGNSA. DNA for the CDR3: TGTGCCAGCAGCCAGTCCCGGGCCGGGGAGCTGTTTTTT. Translating it yields CASSQSRAGELFF.

In its sample, this clonotype was seen many times. The gene calls are TRBV2 and TRBJ2-7, with D possibly TRBD1 on 6 matching bases. CDR1 is SNHLY and CDR2 is FYNNEI in the germline V gene. CDR3 length: 13 amino acids. Trimming left V 8 bases short and J 2 bases short, with 13 bases between. This CDR3 reads CASGRTATYEQYF. CDR3 nucleotides: TGTGCCAGCGGACGGACAGCCACCTACGAGCAGTACTTC.

This clonotype has just a few counts. The DNA of the CDR3 is TGTGCCACCAGTGACGACAGGGGAAGCAATCAGCCCCAGCATTTT. Encoded protein: CATSDDRGSNQPQHF. This chain joins TRBV24-1 and TRBJ1-5, with 8 bases matching TRBD1. Germline values: CDR1 KGHDR, CDR2 SFDVKD. V lost 4 bases to trimming and J lost 1 base; unmatched junction nucleotides: 2. The CDR3 is made up of 15 amino acids.

This clonotype showed up many times. V usage is TRBV5-1 and J usage is TRBJ1-2; TRBD1 might be the D (5 bases). Trimming took off 1 base at V and 2 bases at J, with 12 bases between the two ends. The CDR3 is made up of 15 amino acids. CDR1 is SGHRS, CDR2 YFSETQ, per germline. The CDR3 protein is CASSLWDGPNYGYTF. The CDR3 nucleotides are TGCGCCAGCAGCTTGTGGGACGGACCCAACTATGGCTACACCTTC.

This clonotype was observed a handful of times. The chain has TRBV5-1 and TRBJ2-7; tentatively, D is TRBD1 (6 bases). Trimming shortened V by 0 bases and J by 4 bases, and 14 bases separated the two germline ends. The CDR3 totals 15 residues. Germline lookup yields CDR1 SGHRS and CDR2 YFSETQ. CDR3 coding DNA: TGCGCCAGCAGCTTGGCCTGGGGGCCAGGGTACGAGCAGTACGTC. Protein: CASSLAWGPGYEQYV.

This clonotype was seen ten or more times. The V call is TRBV7-3, the J call TRBJ2-2; 7 bases align to TRBD1. Germline V gene data show CDR1 as SGHTA and CDR2 as FQGTGA. The CDR3 is made up of 16 amino acids. After removal of 5 bases from V and 3 bases from J, the junction contained 9 bases not matched to a gene. The DNA of the CDR3 is TGTGCCAGCAGCCGGCTACAGGGGCCAGACACCGGGGAGCTGTTTTTT. It specifies CASSRLQGPDTGELFF.

This clonotype was detected only once. The V gene is TRBV2, the J gene TRBJ2-3; TRBD2 aligns across 11 bases. The CDR3 length is 15 residues. Germline loops: CDR1 SNHLY, CDR2 FYNNEI. V lost 6 bases and J lost 6; bases outside the gene matches: 8. DNA for the CDR3: TGTGCCAGCAGGACTAGCGGGGACCCAGGCGATACGCAGTATTTT. Its translation is CASRTSGDPGDTQYF.

A remark on this clonotype: This may be a read error: a much more frequent sequence differs by one nucleotide. This chain connects TRBV2 to TRBJ2-1; D might be TRBD2 (6 bases). The ends were cut back, 7 bases at V and 11 bases at J, with 15 bases in the middle. This CDR3 comprises 12 residues. CDR1 and CDR2 from the germline V gene are SNHLY and FYNNEI. In DNA, the CDR3 is TGTGCCAGCAACACGGGGGACGATAAGCAGTTCTTC. Translated, it gives CASNTGDDKQFF. Drawing the rest from reference TRBV2 and TRBJ2-1, the complete variable domain is EPEVTQTPSHQVTQMGQEVILRCVPISNHLYFYWYRQILGQKVEFLVSFYNNEISEKSEIFDDQFSVERPDGSNFTLKIRSTKLEDSAMYFCASNTGDDKQFFGPGTRLTVL.

The CDR3 protein is CSARGPYGRGEGAGYTF. The CDR3 region has the DNA TGCAGTGCTAGAGGTCCTTATGGGAGGGGTGAGGGAGCTGGCTACACCTTC. This sequence joins TRBV20-1 and TRBJ1-2, with a possible D match to TRBD1 (5 bases). With 1 base removed from V and 7 bases from J, the gap between germline ends came to 25 bases. Germline V gene sequence: CDR1 DFQATT, CDR2 SNEGSKA (reference sequence). There are 17 residues in the CDR3.

At least ten counts were recorded for this clonotype. The V and J genes are TRBV2 and TRBJ1-5, with TRBD1 matching over 7 bases. V was clipped by 6 bases and J by 6 bases; unmatched bases: 8. Germline CDR1 SNHLY, CDR2 FYNNEI. The CDR3 extends over 14 amino acids. In DNA form, the CDR3 reads TGTGCCAGCAGGACGACAGGGAGAGGTCAGCCCCAGCATTTT. Amino acids: CASRTTGRGQPQHF.

Remarks on this clonotype: A much larger clonotype is one base distant, so this may be a read error. The V gene is TRBV19, the J gene TRBJ1-2, with D hard to call. Germline V lookup: CDR1 LNHDA, CDR2 SQIVND (reference sequence). Trimming took 1 base from V and 2 from J, leaving 11 bases between them. The CDR3 loop spans 15 amino acids. The CDR3 DNA reads TGTGCCAGTAGTATAGCCGCGGGCGGGAACTATGGCTACACCTTC. Translating gives CASSIAAGGNYGYTF.

With regard to this clonotype: It may be a read error: a sequence one base away is much more abundant. The V gene is TRBV3-1, the J gene TRBJ1-1; D not resolved. The CDR3 totals 14 residues. CDR1 LGHDT and CDR2 YNNKEL come from the germline V gene (reference sequence). In DNA form, the CDR3 reads TGTGGCAGCAGCCAATTCGACAAGAACACTGAAGCTTTCTTT. It yields the protein CGSSQFDKNTEAFF.

The chain joins TRBV20-1 to TRBJ2-1; no firm D call. Germline lookup yields CDR1 DFQATT and CDR2 SNEGSKA (reference sequence). Trimming removed 7 bases at V and 7 bases at J, with 8 bases between. The CDR3 contains 10 residues. The CDR3 sequence: CSGTRNEQFF. The CDR3 DNA reads TGCAGTGGCACTCGGAATGAGCAGTTCTTC.

This clonotype was counted between two and nine times. A much bigger clone sits one base away, suggesting this may be a read error. The CDR3 DNA reads as TGCAGTGCTAGGTTTGGTCGGTTCTCTCGAAGCGGGAGTATTACAGATACGCAGTATTTT. This encodes CSARFGRFSRSGSITDTQYF. The chain joins TRBV20-1 to TRBJ2-3; 8 bases are a match to TRBD2. The CDR3 has 20 amino acids. Germline loops: CDR1 DFQATT, CDR2 SNEGSKA (reference sequence). V lost 3 bases, J lost 3 bases, and 23 bases stayed unmatched.

Ten or more counts support this clonotype. The J gene is TRBJ2-1, the V gene TRBV7-9, with a weak D call TRBD2 (5 bases). This CDR3 comprises 15 residues. Deletions cut 4 bases from V and 6 bases from J, with 16 bases between. Germline CDR1 and CDR2: SEHNR and FQNEAQ (reference sequence). The chain's CDR3 is CASSSSRASPNEQFF. CDR3 coding DNA: TGTGCCAGCAGCTCGTCTCGAGCTAGCCCCAATGAGCAGTTCTTC.

This clonotype was observed at least ten times. The chain combines TRBV19 with TRBJ2-5; D is uncertain. The CDR3 is made up of 13 amino acids. V lost 5 bases to trimming and J lost 5 bases, with 12 bases between them. Germline V lookup: CDR1 LNHDA, CDR2 SQIVND (reference sequence). The CDR3 nucleotides read TGTGCCAGTAGTGCCCCCCAGTCGGAGACCCAGTACTTC. Translating gives CASSAPQSETQYF. The full variable domain, completed using reference TRBV19 and TRBJ2-5, is DGGITQSPKYLFRKEGQNVTLSCEQNLNHDAMYWYRQDPGQGLRLIYYSQIVNDFQKGDIAEGYSVSREKKESFPLTVTSAQKNPTAFYLCASSAPQSETQYFGPGTRLLVL.

This clonotype was detected ten times or more. J is TRBJ2-6 and V is TRBV24-1; D is possibly TRBD1 or TRBD2 (6 bases each). The CDR3 runs to 18 residues. V lost 5 bases to trimming and J lost 0 bases, with 16 bases between them. Germline CDR1 reads KGHDR; CDR2 reads SFDVKD. The CDR3 here is CATSGQPGARSGANVLTF. The CDR3 DNA follows: TGTGCCACCAGTGGCCAACCGGGGGCTCGCTCTGGGGCCAACGTCCTGACTTTC.

The V gene is TRBV13, the J gene TRBJ2-3; 7 nucleotides align to TRBD2. Germline CDR1 PRHDT, CDR2 FYEKMQ (reference sequence). CDR3 length: 15 amino acids. The V gene end was trimmed by 5 bases and the J gene end by 4 bases; junction bases not matched to a gene: 9. The CDR3 reads CASSQRDYQPDTQYF. In DNA, the CDR3 is TGTGCCAGCAGCCAAAGGGACTACCAGCCAGATACGCAGTATTTT.

This clonotype appeared many times. The rearrangement joins TRBV7-9 to TRBJ2-1; the match to TRBD2 covers 12 bases. There are 15 residues in the CDR3. Unmatched junction bases numbered 6, after V lost 3 bases and J lost 9 bases. Per germline, CDR1 SEHNR and CDR2 FQNEAQ (reference sequence). For the CDR3, the DNA is TGTGCCAGCAGCTTGGGACTAGCGGGCGGAGTTGAGCAGTTCTTC. Its protein product is CASSLGLAGGVEQFF. The complete variable domain, with remaining parts taken from reference TRBV7-9 and TRBJ2-1, reads DTGVSQNPRHKITKRGQNVTFRCDPISEHNRLYWYRQTLGQGPEFLTYFQNEAQLEKSRLLSDRFSAERPKGSFSTLEIQRTEQGDSAMYLCASSLGLAGGVEQFFGPGTRLTVL.

The chain recombines TRBV12-3 or TRBV12-4 with TRBJ2-1; D unclear. V lost 5 bases and J lost 4, with 15 bases in between. This CDR3 spans 15 amino acids. The CDR3 sequence: CASSVPLARYNEQFF. The DNA of the CDR3 is TGTGCCAGCAGTGTTCCTCTGGCGAGATACAATGAGCAGTTCTTC.

J is TRBJ2-3 and V is TRBV5-1, with D maybe TRBD2 (5 bases). This CDR3 has 12 residues. CDR1 is SGHRS and CDR2 is YFSETQ in the germline V gene. Between the trimmed V and J ends, which lost 4 bases and 5 bases, there was a span of 8 bases. For the CDR3, the DNA is TGCGCCAGCAGCATGGGAGTAGATACGCAGTATTTT. Amino acids: CASSMGVDTQYF.